This T cell receptor (beta chain) originates from a study of molecular identifiers for immune sequencing clone quantification. Study-level background: Replicate experiments divided RNA from about 19,000 or 110,000 naive CD8 cells into five parts and sequenced four.

With listed TCR primers and previously described methods, bulk TCR libraries were prepared. TCRdb reprocessed the PCR reads via MiXCR and lists one record per CDR3 protein. This sample has approximately 97,000 distinct CDR3 sequences; 20% to 25% occur once, and the top ten carry 0.85% to 0.95%. Libraries of naive CD8 T cells were made from roughly 18,000 to 920,000 sorted cells. They used 10%, 30% or 50% RNA. Comments on this clonotype: The target antigen is unknown.

Overall study findings and caveats: Highly expanded clone sizes could be underestimated through barcode sharing by identical TCR molecules.

Germline values: CDR1 LNHDA, CDR2 SQIVND (reference sequence). V lost 8 bases and J 5 bases, leaving 13 bases between the germline ends. This CDR3 is 13 amino acids long. The source material was naive CD8+ T cells from blood, with Jurkat cell RNA spiked in. Specified subset: FACS-sorted CD8+CD4-CCR7+CD45RA+ naive T cells. The chain uses TRBV19 and TRBJ1-5; D perhaps matches TRBD1 (5 bases). The sequence was obtained from a human donor in good health. Some libraries in this study had Jurkat cell RNA spiked in. The CDR3 here is CASQWGGDQPQHF. The CDR3 DNA follows: TGTGCCAGTCAATGGGGGGGGGATCAGCCCCAGCATTTT.